This TCR beta chain was obtained from a study of vaccination effects on CD4 cells after COVID-19. Antigen-specific CD4+ T cell clonotypes were called by their expansion after viral peptide-pool culture in ViraFEST. It was after approximately 11 days of culture that CD4+ T cells were isolated. Wells containing approximately 2 million PBMC each were cultured with around 9.1 IU/ml IL-2 and 7.5 to 10 ug/ml peptides. The CDR3 is made up of 16 amino acids. Germline values: CDR1 SGHDN, CDR2 FVKESK. V gave up 1 base and J gave up 0 bases, with 7 bases separating them. Assay: immunoSEQ multiplex PCR; the TCRdb copy retains only in-frame clones and omits some. The sample holds around 54,000 clones, roughly 76% seen once. Study results and limitations: In vaccinees who were healthy, merely 1 out of 255 vaccine-induced clones cross-reacted with common cold coronaviruses. Marked clonal contraction of both clone types appeared late after vaccination. A shortage of convalescent patients and an absence of early post-infection timepoints characterized the study.

About this clone itself: Its target is unknown.

The genes are TRBV14 and TRBJ1-6; TRBD1 is a possible D gene (6 bases). The starting material was CD4+ T cells from PBMCs cultured with HCoV-229E spike peptides, obtained before COVID-19 vaccination. This clonotype was obtained from a human donor who received a COVID-19 vaccine. The CDR3 bases are TGTGCCAGCAGCCAAGTGGGACACTCCTATAATTCACCCCTCCACTTT. It translates to CASSQVGHSYNSPLHF.